This T cell receptor (beta chain) derives from a study of T-cell reconstitution after alpha-beta-depleted transplantation in children. This clonotype was seen many times. Preparation of the TCRbeta library used unique molecular identifiers. Via MiXCR, TCRdb re-called the PCR reads, giving one row per CDR3 protein. The sample includes 700,000 to 950,000 distinct CDR3 sequences, around 15% seen only once; the top ten take around 5.3%. The CDR3 contains 14 residues. The V and J ends lost 4 bases and 8 bases, in that order; junction bases with no gene match: 8. The germline CDR1 and CDR2 sequences are SGHVS and FQNEAQ.

The sequencing used PBMCs, mostly from graft donor cells, collected 360 days after TCRalphabeta/CD19-depleted stem cell transplant. The clonotype comes from a male patient under 18 who had a stem cell transplant for acute lymphoblastic leukemia, so the T cells may come from the graft donor. The rearrangement links TRBV7-8 to TRBJ2-4; 7 bases match TRBD1. The CDR3, as DNA: TGTGCCAGCAGCTACTCAGGGGGTATGGACATTCAGTACTTC. Encoded protein: CASSYSGGMDIQYF.